This T cell receptor beta chain originates from a study of blood T cells in healthy people across ages. Study-level findings and limits: Greater diversity and more naive CD4+ cells were seen in long-lived donors than in aged donors. Getting older went along with TCR beta diversity per million T cells dropping roughly linearly.

A note on this clonotype: Its antigen is not known.

A sample-barcoded 5' primer and a J-beta primer mix were used in a second PCR of roughly 6 to 11 cycles. Every sample produced at least 2.5 million CDR3-containing paired-end reads. TCRdb called the 5' RACE reads again in MiXCR, with one record for every CDR3 protein. Here the sample spans over 1,500,000 distinct CDR3 sequences, around 50% being singletons. The CDR3 loop spans 14 amino acids. V was clipped by 2 bases and J by 6 bases; unmatched bases: 4. CDR1 and CDR2 (germline): SGHRS, YFSETQ. Approximately 10 milliliters was the volume of peripheral blood drawn from each donor. The chain carries TRBV5-1 and TRBJ2-7; the match to TRBD1 covers 11 bases. Material for sequencing was blood. This clonotype originated in a middle-aged woman in good health. CDR3 amino acids: CASSFGTGGAEQYF. The CDR3 region has the DNA TGCGCCAGCAGCTTTGGGACAGGGGGGGCCGAGCAGTACTTC.